This T cell receptor beta chain comes out of a study of identical twins. Whole-study findings and limits: Twins' excess sharing was less marked for out-of-frame beta sequences.

This clonotype occurred a few times. Its specificity is not known. TCRdb used MiXCR to reprocess the 5' RACE reads, holding one entry per CDR3 protein. The sample consists of 400,000 or so distinct CDR3 sequences, 8.5% to 10% of them appearing once. Germline CDR1 MNHEY, CDR2 SVGAGI. CDR3 length: 10 residues. V lost 6 bases to trimming and J lost 4 bases, with 3 bases between them. The V and J genes are TRBV6-5 and TRBJ1-2; no definite D call. The sequenced sample consisted of naive T cells sorted from blood. The source is a woman aged 50 to 60 in good health. The CDR3 nucleotides are TGTGCCAGCAGAGGCTATGGCTACACCTTC. Translated, it gives CASRGYGYTF.